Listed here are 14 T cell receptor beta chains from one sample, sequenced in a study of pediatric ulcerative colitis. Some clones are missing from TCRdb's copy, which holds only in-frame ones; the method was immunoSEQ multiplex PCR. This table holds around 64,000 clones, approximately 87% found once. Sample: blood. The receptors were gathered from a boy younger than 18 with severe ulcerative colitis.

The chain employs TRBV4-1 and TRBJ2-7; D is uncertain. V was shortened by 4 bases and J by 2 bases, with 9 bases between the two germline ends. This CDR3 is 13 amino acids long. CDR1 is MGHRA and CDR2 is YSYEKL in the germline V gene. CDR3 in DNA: TGCGCCAGCAGCCTGCGTGGCCCCTACGAGCAGTACTTC. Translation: CASSLRGPYEQYF.

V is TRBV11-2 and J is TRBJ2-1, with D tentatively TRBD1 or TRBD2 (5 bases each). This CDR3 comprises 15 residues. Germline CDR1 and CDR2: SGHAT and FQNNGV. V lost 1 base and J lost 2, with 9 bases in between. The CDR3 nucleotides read TGTGCCAGCAGCTTAGGTACGGGACCCTACAATGAGCAGTTCTTC. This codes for CASSLGTGPYNEQFF. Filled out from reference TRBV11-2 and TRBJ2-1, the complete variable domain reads EAGVAQSPRYKIIEKRQSVAFWCNPISGHATLYWYQQILGQGPKLLIQFQNNGVVDDSQLPKDRFSAERLKGVDSTLKIQPAKLEDSAVYLCASSLGTGPYNEQFFGPGTRLTVL.

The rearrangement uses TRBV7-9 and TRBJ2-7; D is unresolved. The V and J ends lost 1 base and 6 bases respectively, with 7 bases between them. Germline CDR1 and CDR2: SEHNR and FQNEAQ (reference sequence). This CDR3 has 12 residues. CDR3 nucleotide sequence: TGTGCCAGCAGCTTAGTTTTTGGCGAGCAGTACTTC. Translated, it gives CASSLVFGEQYF.

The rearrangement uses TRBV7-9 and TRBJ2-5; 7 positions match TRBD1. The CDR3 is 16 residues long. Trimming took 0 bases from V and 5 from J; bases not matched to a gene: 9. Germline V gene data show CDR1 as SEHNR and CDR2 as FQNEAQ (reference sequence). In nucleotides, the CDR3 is TGTGCCAGCAGCTTAGCCCGGGACAGAGGGTGGGAGACCCAGTACTTC. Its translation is CASSLARDRGWETQYF.

For the CDR3, the DNA is TGTGCCTGGAGTGTACTAACCGGCTCGAACACTGAAGCTTTCTTT. This encodes CAWSVLTGSNTEAFF. The V call is TRBV30, the J call TRBJ1-1; D is ambiguous. CDR1 GTSNPN and CDR2 SVGIG come from the germline V gene (reference sequence). Trimming took off 0 bases at V and 1 base at J, with 12 bases between the two ends. CDR3 length: 15 residues.

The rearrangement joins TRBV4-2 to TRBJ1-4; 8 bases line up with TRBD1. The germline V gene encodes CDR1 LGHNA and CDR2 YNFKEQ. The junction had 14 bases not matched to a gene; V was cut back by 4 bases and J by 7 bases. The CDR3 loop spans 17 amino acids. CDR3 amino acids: CASSPRGAGQGGEKLFF. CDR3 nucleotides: TGTGCCAGCAGCCCCCGCGGAGCAGGACAGGGAGGTGAAAAACTGTTTTTT.

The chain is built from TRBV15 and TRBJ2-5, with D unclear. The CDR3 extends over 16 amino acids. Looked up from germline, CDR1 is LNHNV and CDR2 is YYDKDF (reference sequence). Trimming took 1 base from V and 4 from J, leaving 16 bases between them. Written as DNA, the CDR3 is TGTGCCACCAGCAGAGTAGACTCCCCGCCGGGAGAGACCCAGTACTTC. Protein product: CATSRVDSPPGETQYF.

CDR3 bases: TGTGCCAGCAGCCCCGGAGGGTGGAGAGGCTCCTACAATGAGCAGTTCTTC. Amino acid sequence: CASSPGGWRGSYNEQFF. J is TRBJ2-1 and V is TRBV11-2, with TRBD2 as a possible D gene (6 bases). This CDR3 is 17 amino acids long. Germline CDR1 is SGHAT and CDR2 is FQNNGV. The V end was cut by 5 bases, the J end by 0 bases, with 17 bases between.

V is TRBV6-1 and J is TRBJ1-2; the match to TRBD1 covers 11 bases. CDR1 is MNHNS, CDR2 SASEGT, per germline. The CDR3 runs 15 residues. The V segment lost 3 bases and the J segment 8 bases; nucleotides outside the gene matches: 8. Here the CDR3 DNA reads TGTGCCAGCAGTGACCCTGGACAGGGGGCTTTGGGCTACACCTTC. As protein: CASSDPGQGALGYTF.

The DNA for the CDR3 is TGTGCCAGCAGTCTTGGGACGGACTCCTACGAGCAGTACTTC. This codes for CASSLGTDSYEQYF. This chain joins TRBV6-5 and TRBJ2-7; D is tentatively TRBD1 or TRBD2 (5 bases each). There are 14 residues in the CDR3. Trimming removed 5 bases at V and 0 bases at J, with 11 bases between. The germline gives CDR1 MNHEY, CDR2 SVGAGI.

The CDR3 spells CASKENSKGGTQYF. CDR3 bases: TGTGCCAGCAAGGAAAACTCCAAGGGGGGTACGCAGTATTTT. This chain links TRBV2 with TRBJ2-3, with D perhaps assigned TRBD1 or TRBD2 (6 bases each). This CDR3 is built from 14 residues. V lost 7 bases and J lost 8, with 19 bases in between. Germline-derived CDR1 and CDR2 are SNHLY and FYNNEI. The entire variable domain, with the rest obtained from reference TRBV2 and TRBJ2-3, is as follows: EPEVTQTPSHQVTQMGQEVILRCVPISNHLYFYWYRQILGQKVEFLVSFYNNEISEKSEIFDDQFSVERPDGSNFTLKIRSTKLEDSAMYFCASKENSKGGTQYFGPGTRLTVL.

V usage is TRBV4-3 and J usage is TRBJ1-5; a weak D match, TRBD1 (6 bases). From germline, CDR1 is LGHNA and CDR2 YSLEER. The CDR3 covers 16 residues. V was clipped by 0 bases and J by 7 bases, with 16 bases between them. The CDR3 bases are TGCGCCAGCAGCCAAGATTTTTTATGGGGGCGCCAGCCCCAGCATTTT. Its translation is CASSQDFLWGRQPQHF.

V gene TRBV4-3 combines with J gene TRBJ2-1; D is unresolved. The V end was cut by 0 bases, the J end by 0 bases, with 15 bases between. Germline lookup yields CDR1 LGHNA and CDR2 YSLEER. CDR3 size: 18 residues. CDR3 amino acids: CASSQDREVFSSYNEQFF. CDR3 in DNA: TGCGCCAGCAGCCAAGATAGGGAAGTGTTTAGCTCCTACAATGAGCAGTTCTTC.

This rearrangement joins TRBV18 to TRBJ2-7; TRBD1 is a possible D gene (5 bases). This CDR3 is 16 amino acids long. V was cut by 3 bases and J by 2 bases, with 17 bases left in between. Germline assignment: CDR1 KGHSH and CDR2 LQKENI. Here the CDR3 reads CASSPSPGLGPYEQYF. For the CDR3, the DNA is TGTGCCAGCTCACCGTCTCCAGGGCTCGGCCCCTACGAGCAGTACTTC.